This TCR beta chain is drawn from a study of OX40 agonist ivuxolimab in advanced cancers. Concerning the study at large: Ivuxolimab was a fully human IgG2 agonistic monoclonal antibody targeting the costimulatory receptor OX40 (CD134). Intravenous ivuxolimab was administered to patients every 2 weeks at six dose levels: 0.01, 0.1, 0.3, 1.5, 3 and 10 mg/kg. Among the roughly 52 dose-escalation patients, some 20 had hepatocellular carcinoma, about 15 melanoma, 9 renal cell carcinoma and 9 head and neck cancer. The dose-escalation cohort was roughly 87% male with a mean age of about 65 years, ranging from 23 to 79. Prior anti-PD-1, anti-PD-L1 or anti-CTLA-4 therapy was permitted, and approximately 39% of dose-escalation patients had received checkpoint inhibitors. Partial responses occurred in three dose-escalation patients, of whom one had hepatocellular carcinoma and two had cutaneous melanoma. The point of sequencing TCRbeta in the periphery was to test whether ivuxolimab changed TCR sequence diversity and drove clonal T-cell expansion. The paper describes the monotherapy dose-escalation part (N ≈ 52 patients) of the phase I trial of ivuxolimab. What the research found in general, with its limitations: On average, CD8+ T cells showed more expanded clones than CD4+ T cells after ivuxolimab. Partial responders in the 0.1-3.0 mg/kg groups had among the lowest normalized peripheral clonal expansion, especially among CD8+ T cells. At doses of 0.1 to 3.0 mg/kg, clonal expansion of both CD4+ and CD8+ T cells in blood was seen between baseline and week 6. Antigen specificity was not determined for the clonally expanded peripheral T cells. Low levels of normalized T-cell clonal expansion were also seen in some patients who did not respond.

To sequence the TCRbeta CDR3 region, genomic DNA was isolated from the sorted cells. The immunoSEQ Assay was used to sequence the TCRbeta CDR3 regions. The immuneACCESS repertoire file appears here via TCRdb, limited to in-frame rearrangements. These files lack a portion of the clones; in checked studies, under half of the deficit traces to unresolved V genes, and the cause of the others is not known. The sample table shows approximately 80,000 clones, and nearly 90% are seen once. Less than 0.2% of the sample is taken by the ten largest. Patients with autoimmune disease history or receiving systemic immunosuppression were excluded from the trial. In every dose cohort, peripheral blood was drawn for TCR sequencing at baseline, cycle 4 day 1, and cycle 7 day 1. The samples were taken from a phase I, first-in-human, multicenter, open-label dose-escalation trial of ivuxolimab. Adults with locally advanced or metastatic melanoma, renal cell, hepatocellular, or head and neck squamous cell carcinoma were enrolled in the trial. CD4+ and CD8+ T cells were sorted separately from peripheral blood before TCR sequencing.

About this clone: What antigen it recognizes has not been identified. Base quality data are lacking; no much larger clone is found one base away.

V has 2 bases trimmed and J has 7 bases trimmed; junction bases matching no gene number 3. The CDR3 spans 14 residues, from the cysteine through the phenylalanine. The entry retains the CDR3 DNA only, 42 bases that are in frame from base 1. CDR1 and CDR2 were assigned from the germline V gene as SGHRS and YFSETQ. The sequences come from CD4+ or CD8+ T cells sorted from blood, collected in a trial of the OX40 agonist ivuxolimab. The chain employs TRBV5-1 and TRBJ1-4, and 9 bases in between align with TRBD1. The sequence was collected from an adult with an advanced solid tumor such as melanoma, head and neck, liver or kidney cancer. The nucleotide sequence reads TGCGCCAGCAGCTTTACAGGGGGCAGTGAAAAACTGTTTTTT. This gives the protein CASSFTGGSEKLFF.